The 29 T cell receptor beta chains listed next were all sequenced from one sample in a study of regulatory T cells in long-lasting Graves disease. Time point noted: newly diagnosed GD, antithyroid drugs for less than 3 months. Scientists built the TCR library using RNA that was extracted from PBMCs. In building TCR beta libraries, iRepertoire HTBI primers were used together with Arm-PCR of CDR3 regions. TCRdb itself ran the multiplex PCR reads through MiXCR, one entry per CDR3 protein. Of hundreds of thousands of distinct CDR3 sequences listed, approximately 15% were seen once; the top ten hold roughly 27%. This sample also belongs to another study, concerning T cells in Graves' hyperthyroidism and ophthalmopathy.

The specimen comprised peripheral blood mononuclear cells (PBMCs), sampled at new diagnosis, from a patient treated with antithyroid drugs. These receptors came from a man aged 40-49 years with Graves disease.

This clonotype was counted ten times or more. The chain links TRBV12-3 or TRBV12-4 to TRBJ1-2, with 7 bases that match TRBD1. This CDR3 comprises 14 residues. V gave up 6 bases and J gave up 8 bases; unmatched junction bases: 12. The CDR3 region has the DNA TGTGCCAGCAGCCCCCTACAGGGGAGAGGCGGCTACACCTTC. This codes for CASSPLQGRGGYTF.

The rearrangement links TRBV6-5 to TRBJ2-7; TRBD2 matches 11 bases. CDR3 length: 18 residues. CDR1 is MNHEY and CDR2 is SVGAGI in the germline V gene. V lost 0 bases to trimming and J lost 4 bases; unmatched junction nucleotides: 11. CDR3 loop: CASSYSTTSIAGGYEQYF. The CDR3 DNA sequence: TGTGCCAGCAGTTACTCGACCACATCTATAGCGGGGGGGTACGAGCAGTACTTC.

In this sample, this clonotype turned up many times. This chain joins TRBV6-1 and TRBJ2-5, with D perhaps being TRBD1 or TRBD2 (5 bases each). The V gene lost 6 bases and the J gene lost 2 bases, with 13 bases spanning the gap. The CDR3 is 14 residues long. Germline V gene lookup returns CDR1 MNHNS and CDR2 SASEGT. CDR3 coding DNA: TGTGCCAGCAGCCTCGGGACCCTACAAGAGACCCAGTACTTC. As protein: CASSLGTLQETQYF.

This clonotype was detected a few times. The chain joins TRBV27 to TRBJ2-2, with D possibly matching TRBD2 (7 bases). This CDR3 has 15 amino acids. Trimming cost V 3 bases and J 7 bases, with 15 bases left between them. Per germline, CDR1 MNHEY and CDR2 SMNVEV (reference sequence). The CDR3 bases are TGTGCCAGCAGTTTTGGGGGGGCGGGTTTCGGGGAGCTGTTTTTT. It encodes CASSFGGAGFGELFF.

The chain joins TRBV4-2 to TRBJ1-5; TRBD1 might be the D (5 bases). The CDR3 extends over 19 amino acids. The V end lost 4 bases, the J end lost 0 bases, and 22 bases lay between the germline ends. The germline gives CDR1 LGHNA, CDR2 YNFKEQ. CDR3 bases: TGTGCCAGCAGCCCGAACCCAGCAGGATGGGGCGATAGCAATCAGCCCCAGCATTTT. Residues: CASSPNPAGWGDSNQPQHF.

This clonotype was recorded at least ten times. The rearrangement joins TRBV18 to TRBJ2-2, with D possibly called TRBD1 or TRBD2 (5 bases each). V was cut by 8 bases and J by 1 base, with 14 bases left in between. The CDR3 totals 15 residues. Germline loops: CDR1 KGHSH, CDR2 LQKENI. CDR3 in DNA: TGTGCCAGCAGCCCGGGACGAGTGAACACCGGGGAGCTGTTTTTT. Translation: CASSPGRVNTGELFF.

This clonotype was seen ten or more times. The chain combines TRBV30 with TRBJ1-1; D remains ambiguous. The germline CDR1 and CDR2 sequences are GTSNPN and SVGIG (reference sequence). The V gene lost 0 bases and the J gene lost 4 bases, with 15 bases spanning the gap. The CDR3 is 15 residues long. In nucleotides, the CDR3 is TGTGCCTGGAGTGTATTTCGGGAGATCGGCACTGAAGCTTTCTTT. The encoded protein is CAWSVFREIGTEAFF.

This chain uses TRBV29-1 with TRBJ1-1, with a tentative D call TRBD1 (5 bases). Germline-derived CDR1 and CDR2 are SQVTM and ANQGSEA. The CDR3 spans 15 residues. Trimming cost V 2 bases and J 5 bases, with 18 bases left between them. CDR3 loop: CSVESRDGGGTEAFF. In nucleotides, the CDR3 is TGCAGCGTTGAATCGCGGGACGGAGGTGGGACTGAAGCTTTCTTT.

The V and J genes are TRBV6-5 and TRBJ1-1; perhaps TRBD1 as D (5 bases). V gave up 1 base and J gave up 4 bases, with 10 bases separating them. Germline V CDR1 and CDR2: MNHEY, SVGAGI. CDR3 length equals 14 residues. The CDR3 here is CASSYFQGGTEAFF. The CDR3 nucleotides read TGTGCCAGCAGTTACTTCCAGGGTGGCACTGAAGCTTTCTTT.

This clonotype has a count of ten or more. The chain couples TRBV27 to TRBJ2-3; maybe TRBD2 (6 bases). With 4 bases removed from V and 5 bases from J, the gap between germline ends came to 19 bases. The CDR3 has 16 amino acids. Germline loops: CDR1 MNHEY, CDR2 SMNVEV (reference sequence). CDR3 region: CASSSDSWEARDTQYF. The CDR3 nucleotides are TGTGCCAGCAGTTCCGATAGCTGGGAGGCTCGAGATACGCAGTATTTT.

This clonotype was detected ten times or more. V usage is TRBV2 and J usage is TRBJ1-1; D is ambiguous. The germline V gene encodes CDR1 SNHLY and CDR2 FYNNEI. V lost 4 bases and J 4 bases, leaving 10 bases between the germline ends. The CDR3 contains 13 residues. The CDR3, as DNA: TGTGCCAGCAGTGGAGCGAGGTCCACTGAAGCTTTCTTT. It is translated as CASSGARSTEAFF.

This clonotype was counted at least ten times. The junction differs from germline at one of its ends, possibly a read error. The chain is built from TRBV27 and TRBJ2-7; 7 bases match TRBD2. The CDR3 is made up of 17 amino acids. Germline loops: CDR1 MNHEY, CDR2 SMNVEV (reference sequence). This CDR3 reads CASSLSIRTRSSYKQYF. In DNA, the CDR3 is TGTGCCAGCAGTTTATCGATTAGGACTAGGAGCTCCTACAAGCAGTACTTC.

This clonotype was detected many times. The chain links TRBV6-2 or TRBV6-3 to TRBJ1-5; TRBD1 matches at 10 bases. The CDR3 length is 15 residues. Trimming at V came to 2 bases and at J to 2 bases, leaving 0 bases not matched to a gene. CDR1 and CDR2 from the germline V gene are MNHEY and SVGEGT. The CDR3 coding sequence is TGTGCCAGCAGTTACGGGACAGGGGGCAATCAGCCCCAGCATTTT. It is translated as CASSYGTGGNQPQHF.

As concerns this clonotype: This probably arose from a read error, given a far larger clone one base away. The rearrangement uses TRBV2 and TRBJ2-7; 11 bases are a match to TRBD2. Germline V CDR1 and CDR2: SNHLY, FYNNEI. The CDR3 loop spans 14 amino acids. V was clipped by 5 bases and J by 7 bases; unmatched bases: 7. The CDR3 spells CASSLAGGYNEQYF. In DNA form, the CDR3 reads TGTGCCAGCAGTTTAGCGGGGGGGTACAATGAGCAGTACTTC.

This clonotype was picked up many times. V gene TRBV5-1 combines with J gene TRBJ2-3; TRBD1 or TRBD2 may be the D gene (5 bases each). The ends were cut back, 4 bases at V and 4 bases at J, with 16 bases in the middle. The CDR3 contains 15 residues. Germline lookup yields CDR1 SGHRS and CDR2 YFSETQ. The CDR3 sequence is CASSRGGQGPDTQYF. The CDR3 nucleotides are TGCGCCAGCAGCCGCGGCGGGCAGGGCCCAGATACGCAGTATTTT.

The genes are TRBV5-1 and TRBJ2-2; either TRBD1 or TRBD2 may fit D (5 bases each). In germline, CDR1 is SGHRS, CDR2 YFSETQ. The CDR3 length is 18 residues. Trimming pared 5 bases from V and 3 bases from J, leaving 23 bases between. CDR3 in amino acids: CASRSRGIGIGDTGELFF. CDR3 nucleotide sequence: TGCGCCAGCAGGTCAAGGGGTATCGGGATTGGAGACACCGGGGAGCTGTTTTTT.

This chain joins TRBV6-9 and TRBJ1-5; 9 bases line up with TRBD1. Trimming took 3 bases from V and 6 from J; bases not matched to a gene: 3. CDR1 MNHGY and CDR2 SVAAGI come from the germline V gene. The CDR3 contains 14 residues. This CDR3 is CASSYGTGSQPQHF. The CDR3, as DNA: TGTGCCAGCAGTTACGGGACAGGGTCTCAGCCCCAGCATTTT.

This clonotype showed up many times. This chain links TRBV3-1 with TRBJ2-7, with D uncertain. V lost 3 bases, J lost 0 bases, and 6 bases lay in between. Germline V gene data show CDR1 as LGHDT and CDR2 as YNNKEL (reference sequence). The CDR3 runs to 13 residues. The CDR3 sequence: CASSHVSSYEQYF. The CDR3 DNA sequence: TGTGCCAGCAGCCATGTAAGCTCCTACGAGCAGTACTTC.

This clonotype is a singleton in its sample. Since a much larger clone is just one base distant, this may be a read error. J is TRBJ2-1 and V is TRBV20-1; D may be TRBD2 (5 bases). This CDR3 region has 14 residues. The germline V gene has CDR1 DFQATT and CDR2 SNEGSKA (reference sequence). DNA for the CDR3: TGCAGTGTTAGAGATCTTTTAGCGTACAATGAGCAGTTCTTC. As protein: CSVRDLLAYNEQFF.

The CDR3 DNA reads TGTGCCAGCAGCAGGCCAGAAGGGACCCAGTACTTC. It codes for CASSRPEGTQYF. The chain recombines TRBV5-6 with TRBJ2-5, with unresolved D. This CDR3 region has 12 residues. CDR1 and CDR2 (germline): SGHDT, YYEEEE. V lost 4 bases and J lost 7, with 11 bases in between.

The genes are TRBV29-1 and TRBJ1-1; 9 bases agree with TRBD1. This CDR3 region has 14 residues. Germline V gene data show CDR1 as SQVTM and CDR2 as ANQGSEA. CDR3 residues: CTCSAGTGRTEAFF. CDR3 bases: TGCACCTGTTCCGCGGGGACAGGGAGGACTGAAGCTTTCTTT.

The table lists this clonotype with many counts. The chain combines TRBV5-1 with TRBJ2-2, with D hard to call. The CDR3 length is 13 residues. Looked up from germline, CDR1 is SGHRS and CDR2 is YFSETQ. V dropped 1 base and J dropped 10 bases, with 11 bases sitting between them. CDR3 loop: CASSLWLTEELFF. The CDR3 bases are TGCGCCAGCAGCTTGTGGCTAACTGAGGAGCTGTTTTTT.

This clonotype occurred many times. This sequence joins TRBV28 and TRBJ1-5; 10 bases align to TRBD1. Germline V gene sequence: CDR1 MDHEN, CDR2 SYDVKM. The CDR3 runs 16 residues. Unmatched junction bases numbered 8, after V lost 6 bases and J lost 3 bases. The CDR3 here is CASSPWGTGDNQPQHF. The CDR3 bases are TGTGCCAGCAGCCCCTGGGGGACAGGGGACAATCAGCCCCAGCATTTT.

This clonotype was found many times. V and J are TRBV30 and TRBJ2-3, with TRBD1 as a possible D gene (6 bases). The CDR3 has 13 residues. Looked up from germline, CDR1 is GTSNPN and CDR2 is SVGIG (reference sequence). V was clipped by 6 bases and J by 6 bases, with 16 bases between them. The CDR3 reads CACSAGAGDTQYF. The DNA of the CDR3 is TGTGCCTGTTCCGCAGGGGCAGGGGATACGCAGTATTTT.

This clonotype was picked up many times. The gene calls are TRBV20-1 and TRBJ2-1; 9 bases match TRBD2. CDR3 size: 14 residues. Germline loops: CDR1 DFQATT, CDR2 SNEGSKA (reference sequence). J lost 4 bases, V lost 1 base, and 2 bases had no gene match. The CDR3 nucleotides are TGCAGTGCTAGAGGCAGCGGGGGGTACAATGAGCAGTTCTTC. This encodes CSARGSGGYNEQFF.

The chain is built from TRBV29-1 and TRBJ1-2; 9 nucleotides agree with TRBD1. Germline V gene lookup returns CDR1 SQVTM and CDR2 ANQGSEA. This CDR3 comprises 12 residues. The ends lost 6 bases at V and 5 bases at J; junction bases unmatched: 4. The CDR3: CSVQTGGYGYTF. DNA for the CDR3: TGCAGCGTACAGACAGGGGGGTATGGCTACACCTTC.

The rearrangement joins TRBV10-3 to TRBJ1-2; 11 positions match TRBD1. The germline V gene encodes CDR1 ENHRY and CDR2 SYGVKD. Unmatched junction bases numbered 6, after V lost 4 bases and J lost 5 bases. The CDR3 runs 15 residues. The CDR3 here is CAISAPGQGAYGYTF. CDR3 DNA: TGTGCCATCAGTGCCCCAGGACAGGGGGCGTATGGCTACACCTTC.

This chain uses TRBV5-1 with TRBJ2-5; D not certain. Trimming stripped 2 bases from V and 1 base from J, with 9 bases between. Germline CDR1 is SGHRS and CDR2 is YFSETQ. The CDR3 sequence is 14 residues long. In nucleotides, the CDR3 is TGCGCCAGCAGCTTTACCGGGCTCCAAGAGACCCAGTACTTC. This codes for CASSFTGLQETQYF.

This chain uses TRBV28 with TRBJ2-7; D is unclear. V lost 3 bases and J 2 bases, leaving 14 bases between the germline ends. Germline loops: CDR1 MDHEN, CDR2 SYDVKM. This CDR3 spans 15 amino acids. The CDR3 DNA sequence: TGTGCCAGCAGTTTTATGGCAAATTTTACCTACGAGCAGTACTTC. Encoded protein: CASSFMANFTYEQYF.